This T cell receptor (beta chain) was captured in a study of neurological immune-mediated disorders. This clonotype was seen more than once but under ten times. Germline V lookup: CDR1 DFQATT, CDR2 SNEGSKA (reference sequence). The CDR3 has 13 amino acids. Trimming removed 4 bases from V and 3 bases from J; junction bases left unmatched: 4. The cDNA was generated by 5'RACE with 10-nucleotide random UMIs. TCRdb itself ran the 5' RACE reads through MiXCR, one entry per CDR3 protein. The sample consists of 80,000 or so distinct CDR3 sequences, about 9.4% of them appearing once. This clonotype was sampled from a man aged 45-60 years in good health. The sequenced material came from PBMCs. The genes are TRBV20-1 and TRBJ2-5, with 8 bases identical to TRBD2. The CDR3 coding sequence is TGCAGTGCTACAGCGGGGGTGGAAGAGACCCAGTACTTC. It codes for CSATAGVEETQYF.